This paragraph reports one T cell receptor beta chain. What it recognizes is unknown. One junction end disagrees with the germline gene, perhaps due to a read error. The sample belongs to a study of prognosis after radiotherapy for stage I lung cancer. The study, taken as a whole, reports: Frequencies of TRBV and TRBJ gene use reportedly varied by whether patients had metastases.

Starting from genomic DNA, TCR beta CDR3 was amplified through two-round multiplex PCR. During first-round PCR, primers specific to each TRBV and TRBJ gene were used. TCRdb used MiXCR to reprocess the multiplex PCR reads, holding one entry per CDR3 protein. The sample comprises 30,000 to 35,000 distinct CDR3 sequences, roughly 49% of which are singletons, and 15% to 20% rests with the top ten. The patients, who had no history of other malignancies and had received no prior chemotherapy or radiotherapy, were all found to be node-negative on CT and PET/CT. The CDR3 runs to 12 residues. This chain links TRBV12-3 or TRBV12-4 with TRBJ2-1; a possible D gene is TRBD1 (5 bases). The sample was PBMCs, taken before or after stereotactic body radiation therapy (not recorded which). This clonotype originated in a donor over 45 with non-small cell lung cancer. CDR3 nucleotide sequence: TGTGCCAGCAGTTCCGTAGGGGTTGAGCGGTTCTTC. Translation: CASSSVGVERFF.